Detailed here is one T cell receptor beta chain. With V trimmed by 0 bases and J by 7 bases, 10 bases remained unmatched. Per the germline V gene, CDR1 is MGHRA and CDR2 is YSYEKL. The CDR3 is 17 amino acids. The record originates from a study of blood T cell repertoires in COVID-19. The protocol was immunoSEQ multiplex PCR, while the TCRdb copy is restricted to in-frame clones and leaves out a portion. The table records about 100,000 clones, roughly 84% of them present only once. V usage is TRBV4-1 and J usage is TRBJ2-5; 11 bases fit TRBD2. The sample was peripheral blood. The receptor comes from a human donor in a cohort sampled during active COVID-19. The CDR3 reads CASSQESLAGGLVTQYF. The CDR3 region has the DNA TGCGCCAGCAGCCAAGAATCCCTAGCGGGGGGTTTGGTGACCCAGTACTTC.